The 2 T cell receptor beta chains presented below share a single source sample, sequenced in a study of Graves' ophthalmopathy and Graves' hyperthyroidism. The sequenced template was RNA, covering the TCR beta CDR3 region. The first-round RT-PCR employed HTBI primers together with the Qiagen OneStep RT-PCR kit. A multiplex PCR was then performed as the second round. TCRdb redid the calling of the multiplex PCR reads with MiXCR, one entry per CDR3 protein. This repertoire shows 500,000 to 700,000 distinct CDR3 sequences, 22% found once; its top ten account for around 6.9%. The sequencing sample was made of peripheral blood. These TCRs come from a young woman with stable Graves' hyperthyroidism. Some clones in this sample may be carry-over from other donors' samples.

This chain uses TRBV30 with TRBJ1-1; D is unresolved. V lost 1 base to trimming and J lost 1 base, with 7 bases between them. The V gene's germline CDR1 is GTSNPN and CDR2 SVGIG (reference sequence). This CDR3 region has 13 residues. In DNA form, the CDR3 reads TGTGCCTGGAGTGGTAAATCGAACACTGAAGCTTTCTTT. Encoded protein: CAWSGKSNTEAFF.

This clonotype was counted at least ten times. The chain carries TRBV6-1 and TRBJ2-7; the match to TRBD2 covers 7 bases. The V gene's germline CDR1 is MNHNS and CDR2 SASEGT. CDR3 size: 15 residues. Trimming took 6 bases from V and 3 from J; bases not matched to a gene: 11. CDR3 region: CASRGGDSINYEQYF. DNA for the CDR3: TGTGCCAGCAGGGGGGGGGATTCCATAAACTACGAGCAGTACTTC.